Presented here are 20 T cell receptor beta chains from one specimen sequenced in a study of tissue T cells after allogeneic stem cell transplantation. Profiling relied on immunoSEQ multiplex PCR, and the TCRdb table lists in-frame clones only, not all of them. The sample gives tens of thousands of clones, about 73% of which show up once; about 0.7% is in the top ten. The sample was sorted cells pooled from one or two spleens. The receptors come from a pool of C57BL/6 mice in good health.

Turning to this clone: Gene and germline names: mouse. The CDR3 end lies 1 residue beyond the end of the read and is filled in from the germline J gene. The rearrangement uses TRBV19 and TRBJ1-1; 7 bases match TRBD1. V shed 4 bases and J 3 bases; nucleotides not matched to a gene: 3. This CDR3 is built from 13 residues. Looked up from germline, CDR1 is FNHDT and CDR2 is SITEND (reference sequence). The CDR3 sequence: CASSPQGDTEVFF. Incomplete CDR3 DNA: TGTGCCAGCAGTCCTCAGGGGGACACAGAAGTCTTC.

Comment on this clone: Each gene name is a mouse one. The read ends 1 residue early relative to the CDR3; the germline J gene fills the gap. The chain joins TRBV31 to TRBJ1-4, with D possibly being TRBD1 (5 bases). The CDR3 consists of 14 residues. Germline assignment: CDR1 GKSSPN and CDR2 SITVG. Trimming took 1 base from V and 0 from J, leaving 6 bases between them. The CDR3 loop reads CAWSPGISNERLFF. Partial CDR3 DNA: TGTGCCTGGAGTCCAGGGATTTCCAACGAAAGATTATTT.

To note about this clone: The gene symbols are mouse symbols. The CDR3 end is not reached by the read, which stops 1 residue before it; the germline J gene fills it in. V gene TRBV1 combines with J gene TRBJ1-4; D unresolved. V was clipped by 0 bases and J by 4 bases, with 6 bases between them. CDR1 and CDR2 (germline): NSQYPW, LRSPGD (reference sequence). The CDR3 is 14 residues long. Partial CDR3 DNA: TGCACCTGCAGTGCAGATCTGGTCAACGAAAGATTATTT. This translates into CTCSADLVNERLF. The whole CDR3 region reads CTCSADLVNERLFF.

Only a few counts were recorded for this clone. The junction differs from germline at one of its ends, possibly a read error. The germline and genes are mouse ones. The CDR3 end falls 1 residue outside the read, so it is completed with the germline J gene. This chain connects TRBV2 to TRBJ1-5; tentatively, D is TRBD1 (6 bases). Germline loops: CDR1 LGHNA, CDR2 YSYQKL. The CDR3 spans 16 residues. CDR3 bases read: TGTGCCAGCAGTCAAGACCCAGGGGTTAACAACCAGGCTCCGCTT. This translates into CASSQDPGVNNQAPL. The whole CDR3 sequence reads CASSQDPGVNNQAPLF. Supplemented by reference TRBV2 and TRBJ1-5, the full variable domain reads DPKIIQKPKYLVAVTGSEKILICEQYLGHNAMYWYRQSAKKPLEFMFSYSYQKLMDNQTASSRFQPQSSKKNHLDLQITALKPDDSATYFCASSQDPGVNNQAPLFGEGTRLSVL.

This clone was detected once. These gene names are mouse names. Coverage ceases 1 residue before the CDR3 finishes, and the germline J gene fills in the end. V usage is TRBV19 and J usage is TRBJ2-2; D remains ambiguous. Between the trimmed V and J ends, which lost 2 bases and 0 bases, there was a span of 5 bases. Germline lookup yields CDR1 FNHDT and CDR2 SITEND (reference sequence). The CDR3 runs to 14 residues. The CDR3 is CASSIPANTGQLYF. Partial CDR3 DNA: TGTGCCAGCAGTATCCCTGCAAACACCGGGCAGCTCTAC.

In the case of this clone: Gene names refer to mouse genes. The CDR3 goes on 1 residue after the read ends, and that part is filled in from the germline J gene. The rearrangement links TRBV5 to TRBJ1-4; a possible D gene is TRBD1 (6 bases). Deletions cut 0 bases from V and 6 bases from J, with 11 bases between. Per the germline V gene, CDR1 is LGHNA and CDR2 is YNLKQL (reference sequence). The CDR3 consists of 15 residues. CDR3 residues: CASSQEGGMDERLFF. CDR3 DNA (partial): TGTGCCAGCAGCCAAGAAGGGGGAATGGACGAAAGATTATTT.

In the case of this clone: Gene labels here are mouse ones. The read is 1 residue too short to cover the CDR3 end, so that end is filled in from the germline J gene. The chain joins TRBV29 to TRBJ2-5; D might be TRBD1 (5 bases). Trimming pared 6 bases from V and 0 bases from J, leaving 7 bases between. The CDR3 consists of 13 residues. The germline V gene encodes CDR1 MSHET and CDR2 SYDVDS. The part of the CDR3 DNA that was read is TGTGCTAGCAGGACAGTTAACCAAGACACCCAGTAC. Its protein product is CASRTVNQDTQY. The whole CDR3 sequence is CASRTVNQDTQYF.

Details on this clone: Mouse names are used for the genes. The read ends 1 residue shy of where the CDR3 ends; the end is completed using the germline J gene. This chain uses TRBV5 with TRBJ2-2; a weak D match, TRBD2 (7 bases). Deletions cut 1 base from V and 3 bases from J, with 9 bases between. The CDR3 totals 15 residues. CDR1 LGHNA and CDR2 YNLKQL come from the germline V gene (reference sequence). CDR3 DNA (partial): TGTGCCAGCAGCCAAGGGGGGGCAGACACCGGGCAGCTCTAC. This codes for CASSQGGADTGQLY. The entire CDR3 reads CASSQGGADTGQLYF.

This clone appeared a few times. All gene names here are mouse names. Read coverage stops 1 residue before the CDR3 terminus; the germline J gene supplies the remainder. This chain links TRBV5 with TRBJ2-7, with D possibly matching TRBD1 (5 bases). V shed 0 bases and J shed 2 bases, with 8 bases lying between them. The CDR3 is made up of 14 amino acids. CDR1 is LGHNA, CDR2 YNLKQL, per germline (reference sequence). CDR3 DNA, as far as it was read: TGTGCCAGCAGCCAAGATTTAGGGGCCTATGAACAGTAC. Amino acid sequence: CASSQDLGAYEQY. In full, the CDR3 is CASSQDLGAYEQYF.

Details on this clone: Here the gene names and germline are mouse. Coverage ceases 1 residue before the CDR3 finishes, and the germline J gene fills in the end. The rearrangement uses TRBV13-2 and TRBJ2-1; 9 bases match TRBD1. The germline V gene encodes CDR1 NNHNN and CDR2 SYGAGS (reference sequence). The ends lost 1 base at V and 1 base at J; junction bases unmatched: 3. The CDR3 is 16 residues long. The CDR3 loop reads CASGDRQGGNYAEQFF. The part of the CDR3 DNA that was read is TGTGCCAGCGGTGATAGACAGGGGGGAAACTATGCTGAGCAGTTC.

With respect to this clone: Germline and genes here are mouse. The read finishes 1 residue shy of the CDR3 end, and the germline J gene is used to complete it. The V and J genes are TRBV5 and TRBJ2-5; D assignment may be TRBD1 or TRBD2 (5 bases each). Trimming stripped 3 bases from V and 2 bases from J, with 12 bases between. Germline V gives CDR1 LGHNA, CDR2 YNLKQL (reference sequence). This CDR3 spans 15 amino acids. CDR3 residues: CASSHPRGSQDTQYF. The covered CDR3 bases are TGTGCCAGCAGCCACCCCCGGGGGAGCCAAGACACCCAGTAC.

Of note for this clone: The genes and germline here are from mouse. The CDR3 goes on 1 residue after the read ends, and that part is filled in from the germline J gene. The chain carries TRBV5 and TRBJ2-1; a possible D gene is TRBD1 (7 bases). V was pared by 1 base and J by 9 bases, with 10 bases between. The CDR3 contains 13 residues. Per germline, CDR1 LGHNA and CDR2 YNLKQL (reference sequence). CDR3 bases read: TGTGCCAGCAGCCAAGCCCAGGGGGGTGAGCAGTTC. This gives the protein CASSQAQGGEQF. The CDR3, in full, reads CASSQAQGGEQFF.

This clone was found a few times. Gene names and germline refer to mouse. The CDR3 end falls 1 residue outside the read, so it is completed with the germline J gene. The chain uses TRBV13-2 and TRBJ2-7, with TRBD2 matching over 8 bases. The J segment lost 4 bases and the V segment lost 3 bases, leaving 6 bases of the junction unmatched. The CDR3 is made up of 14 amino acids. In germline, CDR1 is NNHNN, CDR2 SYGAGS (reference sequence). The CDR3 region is CASGVGGASYEQYF. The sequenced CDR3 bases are TGTGCCAGCGGTGTCGGGGGGGCCTCTTATGAACAGTAC.

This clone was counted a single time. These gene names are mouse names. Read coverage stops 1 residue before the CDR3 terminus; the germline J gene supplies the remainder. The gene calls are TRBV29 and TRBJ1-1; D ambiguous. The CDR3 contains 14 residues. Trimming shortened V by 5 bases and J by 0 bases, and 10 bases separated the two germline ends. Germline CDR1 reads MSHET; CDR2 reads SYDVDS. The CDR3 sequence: CASSIDTANTEVFF. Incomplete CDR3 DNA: TGTGCTAGCAGTATCGACACTGCAAACACAGAAGTCTTC.

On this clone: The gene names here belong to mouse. The sequenced part of the CDR3 DNA is TGTGCAAGCAGCTTAGGGGGACTCCCCTATGAACAGTAC. Encoded protein: CASSLGGLPYEQY. The whole CDR3 sequence is CASSLGGLPYEQYF. This sequence joins TRBV16 and TRBJ2-7; maybe TRBD2 (6 bases). The read ends 1 residue early relative to the CDR3; the germline J gene fills the gap. The CDR3 totals 14 residues. The V and J ends lost 1 base and 2 bases respectively, with 9 bases between them. Germline CDR1 and CDR2: SGHSA and FRNQAP.

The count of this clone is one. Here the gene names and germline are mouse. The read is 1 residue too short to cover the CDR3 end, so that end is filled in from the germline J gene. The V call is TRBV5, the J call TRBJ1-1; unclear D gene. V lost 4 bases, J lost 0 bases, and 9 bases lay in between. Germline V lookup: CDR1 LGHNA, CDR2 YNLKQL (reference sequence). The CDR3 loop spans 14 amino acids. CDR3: CASSLQASNTEVFF. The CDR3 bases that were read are TGTGCCAGCAGCCTCCAGGCCTCAAACACAGAAGTCTTC.

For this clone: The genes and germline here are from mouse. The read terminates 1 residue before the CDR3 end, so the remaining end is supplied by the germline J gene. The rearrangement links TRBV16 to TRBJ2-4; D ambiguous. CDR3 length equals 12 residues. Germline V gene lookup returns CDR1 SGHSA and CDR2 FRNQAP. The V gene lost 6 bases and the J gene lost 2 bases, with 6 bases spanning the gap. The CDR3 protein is CASSHSQNTLYF. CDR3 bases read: TGTGCAAGCAGTCACTCTCAAAACACCTTGTAC. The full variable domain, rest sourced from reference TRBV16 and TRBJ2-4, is NAGVIQTPRHKVTGKGQEATLWCEPISGHSAVFWYRQTIVQGLEFLTYFRNQAPIDDSGMPKERFSAQMPNQSHSTLKIQSTQPQDSAVYLCASSHSQNTLYFGAGTRLSVL.

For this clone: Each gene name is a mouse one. The chain's CDR3 is CASSRDIQDTQYF. Partial CDR3 DNA: TGTGCCAGCTCCCGGGACATCCAAGACACCCAGTAC. The genes are TRBV12-2 and TRBJ2-5; D possibly corresponds to TRBD1 (6 bases). The read comes to an end 1 residue before the CDR3 does, leaving the germline J gene to fill in the end. The V end was cut by 4 bases, the J end by 2 bases, with 9 bases between. Germline CDR1 and CDR2: SGHLS and HYDKME. This CDR3 has 13 amino acids.

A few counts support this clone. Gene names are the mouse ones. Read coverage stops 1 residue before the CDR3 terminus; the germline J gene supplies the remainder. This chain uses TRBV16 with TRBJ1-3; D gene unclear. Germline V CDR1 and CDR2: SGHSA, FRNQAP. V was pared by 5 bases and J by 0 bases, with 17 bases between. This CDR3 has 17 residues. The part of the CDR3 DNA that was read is TGTGCAAGCAGCCCCCACAGTAAAACCAATTCTGGAAATACGCTCTAT. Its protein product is CASSPHSKTNSGNTLY. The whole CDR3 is CASSPHSKTNSGNTLYF.

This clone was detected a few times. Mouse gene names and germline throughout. The DNA read from the CDR3 is TGTGCCTGGAGTCTAAGAAGCTCCTATGAACAGTAC. Protein: CAWSLRSSYEQY. The CDR3 as a whole reads CAWSLRSSYEQYF. V and J are TRBV31 and TRBJ2-7; the D is unclear. Sequencing ends 1 residue short of the CDR3 end; the germline J gene provides the rest. The germline CDR1 and CDR2 sequences are GKSSPN and SITVG. This CDR3 contains 13 residues. The V end was cut by 0 bases, the J end by 0 bases, with 6 bases between.